One and the same sample provided the 11 T cell receptor beta chains below, sequenced in a study of blood T cell repertoires in COVID-19. Only in-frame clones appear in the TCRdb table, and some are missing; sequencing was by immunoSEQ multiplex PCR. This sample has about 52,000 clones, with 90% found just once. The sample comprised peripheral blood. The receptors were sampled from a human donor in a cohort sampled during active COVID-19.

The rearrangement uses TRBV14 and TRBJ1-1; D is ambiguous. The V end was cut by 4 bases, the J end by 4 bases, with 16 bases between. The CDR3 is 15 amino acids. Germline V CDR1 and CDR2: SGHDN, FVKESK. The CDR3: CASSPRETRRTEAFF. CDR3 sequence (DNA): TGTGCCAGCAGCCCCCGGGAGACCAGGCGCACTGAAGCTTTCTTT.

The chain combines TRBV6-1 with TRBJ2-1; 11 bases match TRBD1. This CDR3 is 15 amino acids long. The ends lost 0 bases at V and 6 bases at J; junction bases unmatched: 1. The germline CDR1 and CDR2 sequences are MNHNS and SASEGT. The CDR3 spells CASSEAGTGGNEQFF. In DNA, the CDR3 is TGTGCCAGCAGTGAAGCGGGGACAGGGGGCAATGAGCAGTTCTTC.

The gene calls are TRBV25-1 and TRBJ2-7, with D perhaps matching TRBD1 (5 bases). CDR1 is MGHDK and CDR2 is SYGVNS in the germline V gene. Trimming stripped 6 bases from V and 1 base from J, with 10 bases between. The CDR3 has 13 amino acids. CDR3 bases: TGTGCCAGCAGCGGCGACAGTTCCTACGAGCAGTACTTC. Protein sequence: CASSGDSSYEQYF.

To note about this clone: Germline and junction disagree at one end, which may indicate a read error. V usage is TRBV3-1 (or the pseudogene TRBV3-2) and J usage is TRBJ1-2; 8 bases line up with TRBD1. The germline CDR1 and CDR2 sequences are LGHDT and YNNKEL (reference sequence). This CDR3 is 14 amino acids long. Written as DNA, the CDR3 is TGTGCCAGCACCCAAGATCAGGGGGCGTATGGCTACACCTTC. Translation: CASTQDQGAYGYTF.

The V gene is TRBV28, the J gene TRBJ1-2; tentatively, D is TRBD1 (5 bases). The germline V gene has CDR1 MDHEN and CDR2 SYDVKM. The germline V and J ends were trimmed by 1 base and 2 bases, with 8 bases remaining between them. The CDR3 is 14 amino acids. The CDR3 region is CASSLSRQNYGYTF. CDR3 coding DNA: TGTGCCAGCAGTTTATCCCGACAGAACTATGGCTACACCTTC.

V usage is TRBV27 and J usage is TRBJ1-1, with D possibly matching TRBD1 (5 bases). V gave up 5 bases and J gave up 1 base, with 14 bases separating them. The CDR3 is 15 residues long. Looked up from germline, CDR1 is MNHEY and CDR2 is SMNVEV (reference sequence). The DNA of the CDR3 is TGTGCCAGCAGTCCACCAGGTGGGGCGAACACTGAAGCTTTCTTT. Protein: CASSPPGGANTEAFF.

V is TRBV6-5 and J is TRBJ2-3; 9 bases agree with TRBD2. The length of the CDR3 is 14 residues. Germline CDR1 and CDR2: MNHEY and SVGAGI. Losses at the gene ends were 7 bases for V and 1 base for J; bases not matched to a gene: 3. The CDR3 sequence: CASKRTSGTDTQYF. CDR3 bases: TGTGCCAGCAAGAGGACTAGCGGCACAGATACGCAGTATTTT.

This chain joins TRBV7-2 and TRBJ2-7; 10 nucleotides align to TRBD1. Germline trimming cut 4 bases from V and 2 bases from J; bases unmatched to any gene: 8. Germline-derived CDR1 and CDR2 are SGHTA and FQGNSA. The length of the CDR3 is 16 residues. DNA for the CDR3: TGTGCCAGCAGCTCCCCACGGGACAGGGGTACCTACGAGCAGTACTTC. Amino acid sequence: CASSSPRDRGTYEQYF.

The rearrangement joins TRBV29-1 to TRBJ2-3; 11 nucleotides line up with TRBD2. The germline V gene has CDR1 SQVTM and CDR2 ANQGSEA. Trimming cost V 3 bases and J 2 bases; bases outside gene matches: 4. There are 15 residues in the CDR3. CDR3 residues: CSVDSSGGNTDTQYF. In DNA, the CDR3 is TGCAGCGTTGATTCTAGCGGGGGGAACACAGATACGCAGTATTTT.

Of note for this clone: The sample holds other DNA sequences that translate to the same CDR3. The chain combines TRBV5-6 with TRBJ2-7, with D possibly matching TRBD2 (6 bases). V dropped 4 bases and J dropped 7 bases, with 9 bases sitting between them. CDR1 SGHDT and CDR2 YYEEEE come from the germline V gene. The CDR3 totals 11 residues. The CDR3: CASSLGGEQYF. Here the CDR3 DNA reads TGTGCCAGCAGCCTCGGAGGGGAGCAGTACTTC.

The rearrangement joins TRBV11-2 to TRBJ2-5, with unresolved D. CDR1 SGHAT and CDR2 FQNNGV come from the germline V gene. The CDR3 is 14 amino acids. Trimming removed 2 bases at V and 5 bases at J, with 12 bases between. CDR3 region: CASSLTDLRETQYF. DNA for the CDR3: TGTGCCAGCAGCTTAACAGACCTCCGGGAGACCCAGTACTTC.